The clone carrying this TCR beta chain was detected many times. Its antigen is currently unknown. CDR3 size: 14 residues. Germline V gives CDR1 MNHEY, CDR2 SVGAGI. Germline trimming cut 1 base from V and 7 bases from J; bases unmatched to any gene: 5. The source of the sample is a study of beta chain features in type 1 diabetes. General study points: Shortening that was moderate but significant affected the TCRB CDR3s of Type 1 diabetes patients in all four CD4+ subsets.

Every isolated RNA sample was fully reverse transcribed, so sequencing captured expressed TCRB transcripts. Sequencing used immunoSEQ multiplex PCR; TCRdb keeps in-frame clones, though not all of them. Among roughly 300,000 clones listed, about a tenth were seen once. This chain links TRBV6-5 with TRBJ1-1; 8 nucleotides align to TRBD1. The origin of this receptor is a man aged 25-40 years with type 1 diabetes. Material: central memory CD4+ T cells from blood. The CDR3, as DNA: TGTGCCAGCAGTTACTGGGGACAGGAGAATGAAGCTTTCTTT. It is translated as CASSYWGQENEAFF.